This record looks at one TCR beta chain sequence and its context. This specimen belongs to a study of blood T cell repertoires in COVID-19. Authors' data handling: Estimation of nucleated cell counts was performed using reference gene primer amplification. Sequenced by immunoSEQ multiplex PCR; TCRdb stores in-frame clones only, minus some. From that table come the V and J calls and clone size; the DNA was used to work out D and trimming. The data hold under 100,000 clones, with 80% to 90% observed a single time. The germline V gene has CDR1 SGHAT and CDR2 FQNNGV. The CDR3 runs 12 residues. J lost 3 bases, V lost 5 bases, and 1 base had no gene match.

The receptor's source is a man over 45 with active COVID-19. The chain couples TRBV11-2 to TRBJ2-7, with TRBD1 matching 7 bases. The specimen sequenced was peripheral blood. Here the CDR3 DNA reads TGTGCCAGCAGCCGACAGGGCTACGAGCAGTACTTC. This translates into CASSRQGYEQYF. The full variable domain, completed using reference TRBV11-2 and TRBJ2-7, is EAGVAQSPRYKIIEKRQSVAFWCNPISGHATLYWYQQILGQGPKLLIQFQNNGVVDDSQLPKDRFSAERLKGVDSTLKIQPAKLEDSAVYLCASSRQGYEQYFGPGTRLTVT.